This TCR beta chain was identified during a study of radiotherapy plus CTLA-4 blockade in lung cancer. Study-level information: Objective responses arose in around a sixth of patients, and over 25% experienced disease control. General study results and limits: Best predicting response, reportedly, were early blood T cell clone dynamics, with interferon-beta. TCR clones originating in tumors grew in number in blood after radiotherapy plus ipilimumab.

To note about this clone: Antigen specificity is unknown.

Trimming removed 3 bases at V and 5 bases at J, with 7 bases between. The CDR3 has 12 amino acids. Germline assignment: CDR1 ENHRY and CDR2 SYGVKD. The assay was immunoSEQ multiplex PCR, and TCRdb's table has in-frame clones only and misses some. The data show tens of thousands of clones, with about 88% seen just once and over 15% held by the top ten. Ipilimumab-mediated CTLA-4 blockade plus focal radiation was given to patients having chemo-refractory metastatic non-small-cell lung cancer. The gene calls are TRBV10-3 and TRBJ1-1, with D unresolved. The TCR comes from a human donor with non-small cell lung cancer that progressed on radiotherapy plus ipilimumab. The source material was peripheral blood, sampled from a patient treated with radiotherapy plus ipilimumab. CDR3 bases: TGTGCCATCAGTGAATCAACAACTGAAGCTTTCTTT. Encoded protein: CAISESTTEAFF.